A selection of T cell receptor beta chains follows, all from one sample in a study of cytomegalovirus exposure and HLA in healthy donors. Profiled with immunoSEQ multiplex PCR; TCRdb holds only in-frame clones, not every one. The table includes hundreds of thousands of clones, roughly 88% detected once. Material for sequencing was PBMCs. The receptors were gathered from a woman aged 18-35 years in good health and CMV-seronegative. Each CDR3 is given with its conserved first and last residue. The order of the fields is V gene, clone size, CDR3 protein. Expanded clones get a size class; other rows say once, few or many, or leave the size out.

TRBV9,NA,CASSVATGQGYTGELFF
TRBV21-1,NA,CASSKDGTRVAYEQYF
TRBV7-3,NA,CASSLGIAGGFTGELFF
TRBV29-1,NA,CSVDGTSGIVYTQYF
TRBV28,NA,CASSSFGAGATNEKLFF
TRBV28,NA,CASKVLGLAGFEQFF
TRBV30,NA,CAWRSGGEEQYF
TRBV9,NA,CASSVDGTAYEQYF
TRBV6-5,NA,CASSLSLAGEGEQYF
TRBV11-2,NA,CASSQSRAGPGQFF
TRBV7-2,few,CASSLAANTEAFF
TRBV9,NA,CASSVGQENYEQYF
TRBV7-9,NA,CASSRRGENTEAFF
TRBV19,NA,CASSPQRGYGYTF
TRBV5-4,NA,CASSSRQGSNIQYF
TRBV30,NA,CAWSLGGATQYF
TRBV19,NA,CASSIAPGSYEQYF
TRBV5-1,NA,CASSGEPDQPQHF
TRBV29-1,NA,CSAGTSGNYEQYF
TRBV11-2,NA,CASSSLRGPRIKNIQYF
TRBV27,NA,CASSPGWSQSRSPLHF
TRBV6-6,NA,CASSYLVGYEQYF
TRBV6-1,NA,CASSEGQGVPNLVQPQHF
TRBV7-2,once,CASSLVGTGEGGYTF
TRBV2,NA,CASSDISLTDTQYF
TRBV18,NA,CASSPGGPIVLGYTF
TRBV10-2,NA,CASNQGRGLAGDEQFF
TRBV15,NA,CATSRDLAGTYNEQFF
TRBV30,NA,CAWSPRDTEAFF
TRBV28,NA,CASTGTRLRQGGANYEQYF
TRBV6-6,NA,CASSYSSGYNQPQHF
TRBV5-6,NA,CASSYQVGAKNIQYF
TRBV28,NA,CASSRGPAGVAPYEQYF
TRBV6-1,NA,CASSAPAGPFYEQYF
TRBV10-3,NA,CASQPDRGGLREQFF
TRBV28,NA,CASSPRVTDGYTF
TRBV18,NA,CASSPLALGDEQYF
TRBV5-1,NA,CASGGGTDTQYF
TRBV6-1,NA,CASRVVRDTQYF
TRBV28,NA,CATSGTPYEQYF
TRBV7-2,NA,CASSPHPGGVTNEQFF
TRBV5-1,NA,CASSASTGGNYGYTF
TRBV28,NA,CATNPRGNTDTQYF
TRBV7-2,NA,CASSPGLAAQYF
TRBV7-6,NA,CASSQTSGRGGDEQFF
TRBV27,NA,CASSYGQGFYEQYF
TRBV10-2,NA,CASQDRSYNSPLHF
TRBV6-5,NA,CASKEMGGYNEQFF
TRBV30,NA,CAWTPSAAGLPPYNEQFF
TRBV9,NA,CASSVNRVGTEAFF
TRBV4-3,NA,CASSHPGQGARGEQFF